This TCR beta chain was identified in a study of response to subunit inactivated influenza vaccine. Study observations and caveats: The authors offered the suggestion that each seasonal influenza vaccination recruits few new T cells.

Comment on this clonotype: The antigen remains unidentified.

TCRdb itself ran the RT-PCR reads through MiXCR, one entry per CDR3 protein. The data hold more than 450,000 distinct CDR3 sequences, with about 8% observed a single time. This material consisted of PBMCs from blood, taken around 2 years after vaccination. The TCR was taken from a man aged 50-75 years who received an inactivated influenza vaccine.

Here the CDR3 reads CAISATGADYEQYF. DNA for the CDR3: TGTGCCATCAGTGCGACAGGGGCAGACTACGAGCAGTACTTC. V and J are TRBV10-3 and TRBJ2-7, with 8 bases fitting TRBD1. Per the germline V gene, CDR1 is ENHRY and CDR2 is SYGVKD. The V segment lost 4 bases and the J segment 3 bases; nucleotides outside the gene matches: 5. The CDR3 has 14 residues.